This T cell receptor (beta chain) was recorded in a study of T cell responses to AZD1222 COVID-19 vaccine. The study, taken as a whole, reports: Regions 160-218 and 743-854 dominated among vaccine-associated CD4 TCRs spanning spike. Most donors were white British, females outnumbered males, and clonal diversity was possibly underestimated. Recipients of two AZD1222 doses showed rising Spike-specific TCR breadth and depth. Unmutated variant regions reportedly attract nearly half of all spike-specific TCRs.

Assay used: immunoSEQ multiplex PCR; TCRdb lists only in-frame clones, some missing. The data contain fewer than 55,000 clones, around 90% of them seen just once; the ten biggest clones take up about 36%. A remark on this clone: The antigen remains unidentified.

This sequence was found in an adult who received the AZD1222 COVID-19 vaccine. The input for sequencing was peripheral blood, taken 28 days after the second AZD1222 dose.

The CDR3 sequence is CASSPALSGREQYF. In DNA form, the CDR3 reads TGTGCCAGCAGCCCCGCGTTGTCAGGGCGAGAGCAGTACTTC. The chain recombines TRBV9 with TRBJ2-7; perhaps TRBD1 as D (5 bases). V gave up 4 bases and J gave up 7 bases, with 18 bases separating them. CDR1 and CDR2 (germline): SGDLS, YYNGEE. The CDR3 has 14 amino acids. The full variable domain, rest sourced from reference TRBV9 and TRBJ2-7, is DSGVTQTPKHLITATGQRVTLRCSPRSGDLSVYWYQQSLDQGLQFLIQYYNGEERAKGNILERFSAQQFPDLHSELNLSSLELGDSALYFCASSPALSGREQYFGPGTRLTVT.